This T cell receptor (beta chain) was recovered during a study of Ad26.COV2.S vaccination and SARS-CoV-2 variants. Only in-frame clones appear in the TCRdb table, and some are missing; sequencing was by immunoSEQ multiplex PCR. In the table there are some 350,000 clones, roughly 94% of which are singletons. CDR3 length: 12 amino acids. Trimming left V 1 base short and J 8 bases short, with 5 bases between. This receptor was identified in a human donor who had recovered from COVID-19. The specimen comprised peripheral blood, sampled after recovery from COVID-19. This chain joins TRBV12-3 or TRBV12-4 and TRBJ1-4; D remains ambiguous. CDR3 amino acids: CASSLVREKLFF. CDR3 coding DNA: TGTGCCAGCAGTTTAGTTCGGGAAAAACTGTTTTTT.